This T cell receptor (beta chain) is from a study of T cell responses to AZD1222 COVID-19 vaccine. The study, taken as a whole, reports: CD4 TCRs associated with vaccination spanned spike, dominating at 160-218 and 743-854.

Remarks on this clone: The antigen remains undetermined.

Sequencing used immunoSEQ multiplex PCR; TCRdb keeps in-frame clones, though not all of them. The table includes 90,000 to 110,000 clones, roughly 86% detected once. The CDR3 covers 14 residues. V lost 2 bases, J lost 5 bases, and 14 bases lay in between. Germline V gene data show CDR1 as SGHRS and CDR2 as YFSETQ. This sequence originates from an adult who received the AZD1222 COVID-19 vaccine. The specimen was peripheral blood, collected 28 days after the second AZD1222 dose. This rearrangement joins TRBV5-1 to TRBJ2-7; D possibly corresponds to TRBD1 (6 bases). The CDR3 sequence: CASSLGHRADEQYF. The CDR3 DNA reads TGCGCCAGCAGCTTAGGGCACAGGGCCGACGAGCAGTACTTC.